This T cell receptor (beta chain) originates from a study of shared clonotypes between healthy human individuals. CDR3 size: 13 residues. The germline V and J ends were trimmed by 0 bases and 3 bases, with 6 bases remaining between them. Germline V lookup: CDR1 SGHRS, CDR2 YFSETQ. This clone was detected only once. The sample contains more than one DNA sequence encoding this CDR3. Data came from immunoSEQ multiplex PCR; TCRdb stores just in-frame clones and leaves some out. The table has approximately 1.4 million clones, 95% to 99% seen once; the top ten hold less than 0.55%. The specimen was naive CD4+ T cells sorted from blood. As to subset: CD45RA+ positively selected. The chain combines TRBV5-1 with TRBJ1-1, with D unresolved. The receptor's source is a man under 40 in good health. Here the CDR3 reads CASSLARDTEAFF. The CDR3 DNA reads as TGCGCCAGCAGCTTGGCCCGGGACACTGAAGCTTTCTTT.